The source of this T cell receptor (beta chain) is a study of cytomegalovirus exposure and HLA in healthy donors. The study's findings and limits: Cytomegalovirus-associated TCR beta chains were listed, numbering under 200.

A multiplex PCR was run with 60 Vbeta primers and 13 Jbeta primers. Using immunoSEQ multiplex PCR, the repertoire was profiled, and TCRdb retains in-frame clones only, with some absent. The table records approximately 160,000 clones, roughly 80% of them present only once. For this clone: Its antigen remains unknown.

This CDR3 comprises 16 residues. Germline CDR1 SGHDT, CDR2 YYEEEE. V lost 3 bases and J lost 2, with 15 bases in between. V is TRBV5-6 and J is TRBJ1-5; no firm D call. Material for sequencing was PBMCs. The clonotype originates from a man in his late teens or twenties in good health and CMV-seropositive. In DNA form, the CDR3 reads TGTGCCAGCAGCTCAGGCCGCGTTGGGCGCAATCAGCCCCAGCATTTT. It codes for CASSSGRVGRNQPQHF. Full variable domain (rest looked up from reference TRBV5-6 and TRBJ1-5): DAGVTQSPTHLIKTRGQQVTLRCSPKSGHDTVSWYQQALGQGPQFIFQYYEEEERQRGNFPDRFSGHQFPNYSSELNVNALLLGDSALYLCASSSGRVGRNQPQHFGDGTRLSIL.